Reported below is one T cell receptor (beta chain). Its antigen remains unknown. The data belong to a study of vaccination and CD4 T cells after COVID-19. Study details: The convalescents were made up of six males and four females, two of whom were Hispanic. Samples from a few convalescent patients were taken at day 14 and days 161 to 241 post-vaccination. Study-wide points: Spike mono-reactivity was evident in 304 of the 307 vaccine-specific clones derived from convalescent patients.

Documented time point: late sampling 161 to 241 days after vaccination in a few convalescent patients. Treatment described: roughly 11-day PBMC culture with coronavirus spike peptide pools or control peptides (ViraFEST assay). V dropped 6 bases and J dropped 9; count of bases not matched to a gene: 13. The CDR3 runs 14 residues. Looked up from germline, CDR1 is MDHEN and CDR2 is SYDVKM. Once obtained from cultured CD4+ T cells, the DNA was sequenced using the Oncomine TCR Beta short-read assay. Using the QIAamp micro DNA kit, genomic DNA was extracted from the CD4+ T cells that had been cultured. Each CDR3 protein gets one entry after TCRdb re-called the PCR reads with MiXCR. The repertoire holds more than 20,000 distinct CDR3 sequences, with 46% as singletons.

The sequenced sample was CD4+ T cells from blood, cultured in vitro, obtained about 7 months after SARS-CoV-2 vaccination. This rearrangement joins TRBV28 to TRBJ2-5; TRBD1 aligns across 7 bases. The sequence was obtained from a human donor who had recovered from COVID-19. CDR3 residues: CASRNAGGYSAQYF. As DNA, the CDR3 is TGTGCCAGCAGGAACGCAGGGGGTTATAGTGCCCAGTACTTC. Full variable domain (remainder filled in from reference TRBV28 and TRBJ2-5): DVKVTQSSRYLVKRTGEKVFLECVQDMDHENMFWYRQDPGLGLRLIYFSYDVKMKEKGDIPEGYSVSREKKERFSLILESASTNQTSMYLCASRNAGGYSAQYFGPGTRLLVL.